This T cell receptor beta chain derives from a study of CD8 T cells in Susac syndrome (dated by TCRdb to 2018 to 2020). For context, the study as a whole: Repertoire sequencing was used to test whether CD8+ T cell activation and differentiation in Susac syndrome was antigen driven. What the study reported, not specific to this receptor: The number of individuals in the TCR sequencing and HLA analysis was acknowledged as relatively small.

V is reduced by 3 bases and J by 1 base, leaving a spacing of 7 bases between them. From a lookup of the germline V gene (reference sequence), CDR1 and CDR2 are DFQATT and SNEGSKA. Inclusive of the bounding cysteine and phenylalanine, the CDR3 is 13 residues long. Only the CDR3 DNA is retained, 39 bases long and in frame from the first base. RNA was extracted with the RNeasy kit and about 0.5 to 1 ug was reverse transcribed using random hexamers. The immunoSEQ multiplex PCR assay, covering 54 Vbeta and 13 Jbeta segments, was used to amplify TCR beta CDR3 regions. To correct PCR amplification bias, a synthetic template baseline was used for both primer optimization and computational correction. Per the source publication's procedure: Only productive sequences were kept, with reads annotated to V, D and J genes according to IMGT and analyzed in immunoSEQ Analyzer. Clonality was computed as one minus Shannon entropy normalized by log2 of the number of productive unique sequences. For each patient and control, public and private clones were evaluated among the 100 most prevalent clones. Susac-specific clones were defined as absent from healthy and MS cohorts, around 1,000 published viral clones and other ImmuneACCESS disease sequences. Through fastp at Q25 and MiXCR, TCRdb rebuilt clones from the public reads, retaining in-frame beta chains. Records with the same CDR3 protein are collapsed into one entry carrying the most frequent genes and DNA. The V and J calls follow TCRdb's processing rather than the paper's. The sample contains approximately 200,000 distinct CDR3 sequences, roughly 95% of them found a single time. The ten top clones hold 0.085% to 0.095% of the sample.

High-throughput TCR beta sequencing profiled peripheral blood CD8+ and CD4+ T cells from healthy donors, Susac syndrome patients and multiple sclerosis patients. Multiple sclerosis controls were treatment-naive patients with stable or active relapsing-remitting disease fulfilling revised McDonald criteria. Bulk CD8+ and CD4+ T cells were purified magnetically by negative isolation, whereas CD8+ TEMRA cells were enriched by FACS. Blood was collected in EDTA tubes and processed within 24 hours, with PBMCs isolated through density gradient centrifugation. PBMCs destined for TCR sequencing were cryopreserved in liquid nitrogen and later thawed in a 37 °C water bath. The sorted or isolated CD4+, CD8+ and CD8+ TEMRA cells reached a purity of at least 90%. As concerns this clonotype: Its specific antigen is unknown. No per-base quality is available; no much larger clone lies one base away.

The V and J segments used are TRBV20-1 and TRBJ1-5; the D gene assignment is ambiguous. The sample consisted of CD4+ T cells from PBMCs. This clonotype was obtained from a human donor with multiple sclerosis. The nucleotide sequence is given as TGCAGTGCTAGTACGGAGAGCAATCAGCCCCAGCATTTT. Its product reads: CSASTESNQPQHF.